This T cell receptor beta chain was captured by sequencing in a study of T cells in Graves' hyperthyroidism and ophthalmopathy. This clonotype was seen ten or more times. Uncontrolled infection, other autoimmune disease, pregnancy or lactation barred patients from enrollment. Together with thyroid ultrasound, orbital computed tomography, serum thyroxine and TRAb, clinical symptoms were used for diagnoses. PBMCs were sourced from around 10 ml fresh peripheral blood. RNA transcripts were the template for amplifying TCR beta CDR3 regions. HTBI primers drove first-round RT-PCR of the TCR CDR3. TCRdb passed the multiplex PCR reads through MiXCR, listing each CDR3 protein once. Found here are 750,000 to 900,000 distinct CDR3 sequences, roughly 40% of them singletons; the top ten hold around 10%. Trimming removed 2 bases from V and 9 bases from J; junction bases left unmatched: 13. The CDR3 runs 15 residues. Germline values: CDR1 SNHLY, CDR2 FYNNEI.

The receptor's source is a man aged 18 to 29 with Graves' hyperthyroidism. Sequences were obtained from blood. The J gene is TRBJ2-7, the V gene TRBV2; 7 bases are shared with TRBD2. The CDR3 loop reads CASSEFVAGEPGQYF. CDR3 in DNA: TGTGCCAGCAGTGAATTCGTAGCGGGCGAGCCCGGGCAGTACTTC. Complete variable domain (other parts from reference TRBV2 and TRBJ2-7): EPEVTQTPSHQVTQMGQEVILRCVPISNHLYFYWYRQILGQKVEFLVSFYNNEISEKSEIFDDQFSVERPDGSNFTLKIRSTKLEDSAMYFCASSEFVAGEPGQYFGPGTRLTVT.